This T cell receptor (beta chain) emerged from a study of blood T cells in healthy people across ages. Study results and limitations: Age advanced and TCR beta diversity per million T cells fell, roughly linearly.

The authors ran a second PCR of roughly 6 to 11 cycles using a sample-barcoded 5' primer and a J-beta primer mix. TCRdb reprocessed the 5' RACE reads via MiXCR and lists one record per CDR3 protein. Counted here are around 800,000 distinct CDR3 sequences, roughly 53% occurring once; the ten biggest clones make up about 42%. Concerning this clonotype: Antigen unknown.

The CDR3 sequence is 16 residues long. The V segment lost 5 bases and the J segment 0 bases; nucleotides outside the gene matches: 6. CDR1 SGHTA and CDR2 FQGNSA come from the germline V gene. This TCR was sampled from a man aged 80 or over in good health. This rearrangement joins TRBV7-2 to TRBJ2-1; 8 bases match TRBD1. The sequenced material came from blood. Written as DNA, the CDR3 is TGTGCCAGCAGCAGGGGGACAGGAGTCTCCTACAATGAGCAGTTCTTC. Protein sequence: CASSRGTGVSYNEQFF.